The 7 T cell receptor beta chains listed next were all sequenced from one sample in a study of blood T cell repertoires in COVID-19. Data came from immunoSEQ multiplex PCR; TCRdb stores just in-frame clones and leaves some out. In the table there are around 250,000 clones, around 86% of which are singletons. Sequencing input: PBMCs or T cells enriched from blood (not recorded which). All receptors derive from a woman in her fifties or sixties who had recovered from COVID-19.

The chain links TRBV9 to TRBJ1-2; tentatively, D is TRBD1 (5 bases). The CDR3 is 15 amino acids. V lost 4 bases and J lost 6, with 19 bases in between. Germline V CDR1 and CDR2: SGDLS, YYNGEE. CDR3 region: CASSPRAGGTDGYTF. The CDR3 region has the DNA TGTGCCAGCAGCCCCAGGGCTGGGGGGACGGATGGCTACACCTTC.

This chain joins TRBV3-1 (or the pseudogene TRBV3-2) and TRBJ2-1; 7 bases are shared with TRBD1. The germline V gene encodes CDR1 LGHDT and CDR2 YNNKEL (reference sequence). This CDR3 has 13 residues. V was pared by 4 bases and J by 15 bases, with 12 bases of the junction left unmatched. The CDR3 loop is CASSPRRDRVGFF. Written as DNA, the CDR3 is TGTGCCAGCAGCCCACGCCGAGACAGGGTGGGGTTCTTC.

The chain employs TRBV2 and TRBJ2-7; no definite D call. The CDR3 extends over 11 amino acids. V lost 4 bases, J lost 5 bases, and 6 bases lay in between. The germline V gene encodes CDR1 SNHLY and CDR2 FYNNEI. CDR3 DNA: TGTGCCAGCAGTGTCCAGAACGAGCAGTACTTC. Amino acids: CASSVQNEQYF. Based on the CDR3 plus reference TRBV2 and TRBJ2-7, the full variable domain is EPEVTQTPSHQVTQMGQEVILRCVPISNHLYFYWYRQILGQKVEFLVSFYNNEISEKSEIFDDQFSVERPDGSNFTLKIRSTKLEDSAMYFCASSVQNEQYFGPGTRLTVT.

The rearrangement joins TRBV9 to TRBJ2-6; TRBD2 agrees at 7 bases. The CDR3 runs 16 residues. J lost 2 bases, V lost 3 bases, and 5 bases had no gene match. CDR1 is SGDLS and CDR2 is YYNGEE in the germline V gene. The CDR3 protein is CASSAPGGAGANVLTF. DNA for the CDR3: TGTGCCAGCAGCGCCCCGGGGGGTGCTGGGGCCAACGTCCTGACTTTC.

The rearrangement links TRBV19 to TRBJ2-1; perhaps TRBD2 as D (6 bases). There are 15 residues in the CDR3. V was shortened by 6 bases and J by 3 bases, with 15 bases between the two germline ends. Germline assignment: CDR1 LNHDA and CDR2 SQIVND (reference sequence). CDR3 amino acids: CASSPGGSDYNEQFF. The CDR3 DNA reads as TGTGCCAGTAGCCCCGGGGGTTCCGACTACAATGAGCAGTTCTTC.

This chain uses TRBV30 with TRBJ2-1; the match to TRBD2 covers 7 bases. The germline V gene has CDR1 GTSNPN and CDR2 SVGIG (reference sequence). The CDR3 runs 11 residues. V gave up 5 bases and J gave up 12 bases; unmatched junction bases: 7. The CDR3 loop reads CAWGRLAWQFF. The DNA for the CDR3 is TGTGCCTGGGGCCGACTAGCCTGGCAGTTCTTC.

This sequence joins TRBV7-3 and TRBJ2-5; a weak D match, TRBD2 (5 bases). V lost 5 bases and J 0 bases, leaving 16 bases between the germline ends. This CDR3 is 16 amino acids long. The V gene's germline CDR1 is SGHTA and CDR2 FQGTGA. The CDR3: CASSPGVATHQETQYF. CDR3 coding DNA: TGTGCCAGCAGCCCCGGGGTAGCGACGCACCAAGAGACCCAGTACTTC. Based on the CDR3 plus reference TRBV7-3 and TRBJ2-5, the full variable domain is GAGVSQTPSNKVTEKGKYVELRCDPISGHTALYWYRQSLGQGPEFLIYFQGTGAADDSGLPNDRFFAVRPEGSVSTLKIQRTERGDSAVYLCASSPGVATHQETQYFGPGTRLLVL.